The 8 T cell receptor beta chains below come from one sample, sequenced in a study of vaccination and CD4 T cells after COVID-19. Their recognized antigens are unknown. The treatment: roughly 11-day PBMC culture with coronavirus spike peptide pools or control peptides (ViraFEST assay). The assay that was used to sequence DNA from cultured CD4+ T cells was the Oncomine TCR Beta short-read assay. TCRdb re-derived calls from the PCR reads in MiXCR, one entry per CDR3 protein. The sample lists 20,000 to 30,000 distinct CDR3 sequences, around 45% occurring once. Material: CD4+ T cells from blood, cultured in vitro. The receptors originated from a human donor who had recovered from COVID-19.

The V call is TRBV9, the J call TRBJ1-2, with TRBD1 identical over 9 bases. This CDR3 is built from 16 residues. Trimming cost V 3 bases and J 0 bases; bases outside gene matches: 6. Germline assignment: CDR1 SGDLS and CDR2 YYNGEE. CDR3 bases: TGTGCCAGCAGCGCGGGACAGGGAGCCGCTAACTATGGCTACACCTTC. This codes for CASSAGQGAANYGYTF. The full variable domain, its missing parts supplied by reference TRBV9 and TRBJ1-2, is DSGVTQTPKHLITATGQRVTLRCSPRSGDLSVYWYQQSLDQGLQFLIQYYNGEERAKGNILERFSAQQFPDLHSELNLSSLELGDSALYFCASSAGQGAANYGYTFGSGTRLTVV.

V and J are TRBV12-1 and TRBJ2-1; the table's D call of TRBD1 was not tested on the DNA. TRBV12-1 is shown as a pseudogene. The CDR3 is made up of 15 amino acids. CDR3 residues: CASSFPGGEDNEQFF. The CDR3 bases are TGTGCCAGCAGCTTTCCCGGGGGGGAGGACAATGAGCAGTTCTTC.

This clonotype came up a few times. This chain links TRBV15 with TRBJ2-3; D remains ambiguous. The V gene lost 3 bases and the J gene lost 0 bases, with 10 bases spanning the gap. Germline V gene sequence: CDR1 LNHNV, CDR2 YYDKDF (reference sequence). There are 15 residues in the CDR3. The CDR3 DNA reads TGTGCCACCAGCAGGGTCACTGCTAGCACAGATACGCAGTATTTT. Its translation is CATSRVTASTDTQYF. Drawing the rest from reference TRBV15 and TRBJ2-3, the complete variable domain is DAMVIQNPRYQVTQFGKPVTLSCSQTLNHNVMYWYQQKSSQAPKLLFHYYDKDFNNEADTPDNFQSRRPNTSFCFLDIRSPGLGDTAMYLCATSRVTASTDTQYFGPGTRLTVL.

The chain links TRBV11-2 to TRBJ2-7, with a possible D match to TRBD2 (5 bases). The end of the DNA aligns better with TRBJ2-5, so the J call may be wrong. Germline V gives CDR1 SGHAT, CDR2 FQNNGV. The CDR3 contains 13 residues. DNA of the CDR3: TGTGCCAGCAGCCTCAGAGGGAAGGAGACCCAGTACTTC. Protein sequence: CASSLRGKETQYF.

This CDR3 is CASSYWAGEISGANVLTF. CDR3 coding DNA: TGTGCCAGCAGTTACTGGGCGGGAGAGATCTCTGGGGCCAACGTCCTGACTTTC. This sequence joins TRBV6-5 and TRBJ2-6; TRBD2 aligns across 7 bases. The CDR3 runs 18 residues. V was pared by 1 base and J by 0 bases, with 6 bases of the junction left unmatched. Germline lookup yields CDR1 MNHEY and CDR2 SVGAGI.

This clonotype was observed a handful of times. The chain carries TRBV20-1 and TRBJ2-7, with D perhaps TRBD2 (5 bases). This CDR3 is built from 12 residues. Trimming stripped 8 bases from V and 5 bases from J, with 16 bases between. The germline V gene has CDR1 DFQATT and CDR2 SNEGSKA (reference sequence). The CDR3 DNA is TGCAGTAAACTAAGTCACGGGGACGAGCAGTACTTC. This gives the protein CSKLSHGDEQYF.

The chain couples TRBV4-3 to TRBJ2-7; 7 positions agree with TRBD2. V gave up 0 bases and J gave up 3 bases; unmatched junction bases: 11. CDR3 size: 17 residues. Germline values: CDR1 LGHNA, CDR2 YSLEER. CDR3 in amino acids: CASSQEMSGRVGYEQYF. CDR3 nucleotides: TGCGCCAGCAGCCAAGAGATGAGTGGGAGGGTGGGCTACGAGCAGTACTTC.

The rearrangement links TRBV15 to TRBJ1-4; the D gene is possibly TRBD1 (6 bases). This CDR3 has 11 amino acids. V lost 6 bases to trimming and J lost 10 bases, with 9 bases between them. Per the germline V gene, CDR1 is LNHNV and CDR2 is YYDKDF (reference sequence). This CDR3 is CATREGGKLFF. The CDR3 nucleotides read TGTGCCACCAGGGAGGGGGGAAAACTGTTTTTT.